This T cell receptor (beta chain) was sequenced during a study of cytomegalovirus exposure and HLA in healthy donors. Study overall: HLA-typed donors contributed some 85 million unique TCRs, which were held in an early data release. Regarding the study as a whole: Per a later analysis, under 20,000 TCR beta sequences showed association with HLA alleles at 0.05 false discovery rate. Owing to their indistinguishability, certain V segments, notably TRBV6-2 and TRBV6-3, were excluded. The classifier reportedly diagnosed cytomegalovirus status with high sensitivity and specificity.

Comments on this clone: Its antigen remains unknown.

PCR employed 60 Vbeta and 13 Jbeta primers. This table comes from immunoSEQ multiplex PCR, and its TCRdb copy is limited to in-frame clones, with some not included. The sample carries a few hundred thousand clones, 85% to 95% recorded once. There are 15 residues in the CDR3. With 5 bases removed from V and 8 bases from J, the gap between germline ends came to 18 bases. Looked up from germline, CDR1 is SEHNR and CDR2 is FQNEAQ (reference sequence). The sample was PBMCs. This TCR was recovered from a girl aged 2 to 9 in good health and CMV-seronegative. V usage is TRBV7-9 and J usage is TRBJ1-4, with D perhaps TRBD1 (6 bases). The CDR3 sequence is CASSPYGQLEEKLFF. The CDR3 DNA is TGTGCCAGCAGCCCGTATGGACAGCTGGAGGAAAAACTGTTTTTT.